The 21 T cell receptor beta chains below all came from one sample that was sequenced in a study of OX40 agonist ivuxolimab in advanced cancers. Profiled with immunoSEQ multiplex PCR; TCRdb holds only in-frame clones, not every one. The sample records more than 45,000 clones, 88% being singletons. Sequencing used CD4+ or CD8+ T cells sorted from blood, obtained in a trial of the OX40 agonist ivuxolimab. Source of these receptors: an adult with an advanced solid tumor such as melanoma, head and neck, liver or kidney cancer.

The chain recombines TRBV30 with TRBJ1-3; D possibly corresponds to TRBD1 (6 bases). Trimming cost V 0 bases and J 7 bases, with 16 bases left between them. Germline values: CDR1 GTSNPN, CDR2 SVGIG (reference sequence). The CDR3 totals 15 residues. CDR3 protein: CAWSVRLGGSNTIYF. In nucleotides, the CDR3 is TGTGCCTGGAGTGTACGTTTAGGGGGAAGCAACACCATATATTTT. The variable domain in full, with the rest retrieved from reference TRBV30 and TRBJ1-3, is SQTIHQWPATLVQPVGSPLSLECTVEGTSNPNLYWYRQAAGRGLQLLFYSVGIGQISSEVPQNLSASRPQDRQFILSSKKLLLSDSGFYLCAWSVRLGGSNTIYFGEGSWLTVV.

The chain uses TRBV11-2 and TRBJ1-2; D perhaps matches TRBD1 (5 bases). CDR3 length: 18 residues. Trimming removed 5 bases at V and 4 bases at J, with 26 bases between. The germline V gene encodes CDR1 SGHAT and CDR2 FQNNGV. CDR3 amino acids: CASSRLPPGRAASYGYTF. CDR3 sequence (DNA): TGTGCCAGCAGCCGATTACCTCCAGGGCGGGCGGCGAGCTATGGCTACACCTTC.

This clone has more than one count but fewer than ten. The rearrangement links TRBV6-5 to TRBJ1-3, with TRBD1 matching over 7 bases. V was clipped by 5 bases and J by 2 bases; unmatched bases: 3. In germline, CDR1 is MNHEY, CDR2 SVGAGI. The CDR3 contains 14 residues. The CDR3 nucleotides are TGTGCCAGCAGTGTAGGGACAGCTGGAAACACCATATATTTT. It codes for CASSVGTAGNTIYF.

This clone has only one observation. The chain employs TRBV4-1 and TRBJ2-2; D gene unclear. Germline CDR1 is MGHRA and CDR2 is YSYEKL. V was trimmed by 1 base and J by 6 bases, leaving 15 bases between them. The CDR3 contains 16 residues. CDR3 coding DNA: TGCGCCAGCAGCCAAGGTCTAGTGGGGTTTCCCGGGGAGCTGTTTTTT. Protein product: CASSQGLVGFPGELFF.

The V and J genes are TRBV4-2 and TRBJ2-3; 8 bases are a match to TRBD1. J was trimmed by 1 base and V by 4 bases; bases with no gene match: 7. The CDR3 is made up of 16 amino acids. Germline CDR1 LGHNA, CDR2 YNFKEQ. Here the CDR3 DNA reads TGTGCCAGCAGCCTCGAGACAGGGGACGGCACAGATACGCAGTATTTT. Amino acid sequence: CASSLETGDGTDTQYF.

The J gene is TRBJ1-2, the V gene TRBV6-5, with D unresolved. V was pared by 9 bases and J by 0 bases, with 14 bases between. This CDR3 is built from 14 residues. Germline assignment: CDR1 MNHEY and CDR2 SVGAGI. CDR3 protein: CASRSSNANYGYTF. CDR3 DNA sequence: TGTGCCAGTCGATCGTCCAATGCTAACTATGGCTACACCTTC.

This clone was recorded once. The V and J genes are TRBV5-1 and TRBJ2-3; D is ambiguous. Trimming left V 3 bases short and J 2 bases short, with 7 bases between. The CDR3 contains 13 residues. Germline values: CDR1 SGHRS, CDR2 YFSETQ. The CDR3 region has the DNA TGCGCCAGCAGCTATCGAGTCACAGATACGCAGTATTTT. Translated: CASSYRVTDTQYF.

The chain uses TRBV6-6 and TRBJ2-5; D might be TRBD2 (6 bases). CDR1 MNHNY and CDR2 SVGAGI come from the germline V gene (reference sequence). The CDR3 sequence is 13 residues long. Deletions cut 7 bases from V and 2 bases from J, with 11 bases between. CDR3 sequence reads: CASTRDLQETQYF. Here the CDR3 DNA reads TGTGCCAGCACGCGGGACTTACAAGAGACCCAGTACTTC.

The rearrangement uses TRBV19 and TRBJ1-5, with TRBD1 matching 8 bases. There are 12 residues in the CDR3. The germline CDR1 and CDR2 sequences are LNHDA and SQIVND (reference sequence). Trimming took 6 bases from V and 16 from J; bases not matched to a gene: 11. CDR3 sequence reads: CASSVRDRLLHF. CDR3 coding DNA: TGTGCCAGTAGCGTCCGGGACAGGTTACTTCATTTT.

The genes are TRBV7-9 and TRBJ1-2; the D gene is possibly TRBD1 (5 bases). Trimming left V 0 bases short and J 7 bases short, with 9 bases between. Germline-derived CDR1 and CDR2 are SEHNR and FQNEAQ (reference sequence). This CDR3 is built from 13 residues. The CDR3: CASSLAGDVGYTF. The CDR3 nucleotides read TGTGCCAGCAGCTTAGCAGGGGATGTTGGCTACACCTTC.

V usage is TRBV11-2 and J usage is TRBJ1-1, with a weak D call TRBD1 (5 bases). Trimming removed 0 bases at V and 3 bases at J, with 5 bases between. The CDR3 runs to 13 residues. The germline V gene encodes CDR1 SGHAT and CDR2 FQNNGV. CDR3 residues: CASSLDRDTEAFF. Here the CDR3 DNA reads TGTGCCAGCAGCTTAGACAGGGACACTGAAGCTTTCTTT.

This clone showed up just once. V gene TRBV9 combines with J gene TRBJ2-7; 10 bases are shared with TRBD2. The CDR3 contains 13 residues. After removal of 3 bases from V and 3 bases from J, the junction contained 0 bases not matched to a gene. In germline, CDR1 is SGDLS, CDR2 YYNGEE. The CDR3 region is CASSGTSGYEQYF. The CDR3 DNA sequence: TGTGCCAGCAGCGGGACTAGCGGCTACGAGCAGTACTTC. Full variable domain (remainder filled in from reference TRBV9 and TRBJ2-7): DSGVTQTPKHLITATGQRVTLRCSPRSGDLSVYWYQQSLDQGLQFLIQYYNGEERAKGNILERFSAQQFPDLHSELNLSSLELGDSALYFCASSGTSGYEQYFGPGTRLTVT.

The chain links TRBV14 to TRBJ1-1; D unclear. The CDR3 runs 12 residues. Trimming removed 1 base at V and 8 bases at J, with 8 bases between. The germline V gene has CDR1 SGHDN and CDR2 FVKESK. In DNA form, the CDR3 reads TGTGCCAGCAGCCAAGGCGGGAGGGAAGCTTTCTTT. The encoded protein is CASSQGGREAFF.

This clone was found once. The rearrangement joins TRBV28 to TRBJ2-1; possibly TRBD2 for D (5 bases). This CDR3 has 14 amino acids. Germline CDR1 and CDR2: MDHEN and SYDVKM. The V gene lost 2 bases and the J gene lost 6 bases, with 11 bases spanning the gap. CDR3 nucleotide sequence: TGTGCCAGCAGTTTAGGGCAAGGGAGCAATGAGCAGTTCTTC. Translation: CASSLGQGSNEQFF.

The chain carries TRBV2 and TRBJ2-2; D ambiguous. The CDR3 is 13 residues long. V was pared by 4 bases and J by 7 bases, with 10 bases between. Germline CDR1 reads SNHLY; CDR2 reads FYNNEI. The CDR3 region is CASSVVSHGELFF. In nucleotides, the CDR3 is TGTGCCAGCAGTGTTGTATCCCACGGGGAGCTGTTTTTT.

A word on this clone: Compared with germline, one end of the junction differs, possibly owing to a read error. V is TRBV2 and J is TRBJ1-1; 8 positions match TRBD1. Germline V CDR1 and CDR2: SNHLY, FYNNEI. This CDR3 region has 14 residues. CDR3 DNA sequence: TGTGCCAGCAGGGAAGGGACAGGCCCAAGGGAAGCTTTCTTT. Protein sequence: CASREGTGPREAFF. The whole variable domain, filled in from reference TRBV2 and TRBJ1-1, reads EPEVTQTPSHQVTQMGQEVILRCVPISNHLYFYWYRQILGQKVEFLVSFYNNEISEKSEIFDDQFSVERPDGSNFTLKIRSTKLEDSAMYFCASREGTGPREAFFGQGTRLTVV.

This chain joins TRBV2 and TRBJ1-2, with D perhaps TRBD1 (6 bases). Germline CDR1 reads SNHLY; CDR2 reads FYNNEI. V dropped 6 bases and J dropped 5 bases, with 13 bases sitting between them. The CDR3 contains 13 residues. In DNA, the CDR3 is TGTGCCAGCAGCGACAGGTTGAAATATGGCTACACCTTC. Translation: CASSDRLKYGYTF.

The gene calls are TRBV7-8 and TRBJ1-1, with D unclear. V was pared by 2 bases and J by 1 base, with 17 bases between. The V gene's germline CDR1 is SGHVS and CDR2 FQNEAQ. The CDR3 contains 17 residues. In nucleotides, the CDR3 is TGTGCCAGCAGCTTAAGTGCTGTGACCCAACGGAACACTGAAGCTTTCTTT. Amino acid sequence: CASSLSAVTQRNTEAFF. The complete variable domain, with remaining parts taken from reference TRBV7-8 and TRBJ1-1, reads GAGVSQSPRYKVAKRGQDVALRCDPISGHVSLFWYQQALGQGPEFLTYFQNEAQLDKSGLPSDRFFAERPEGSVSTLKIQRTQQEDSAVYLCASSLSAVTQRNTEAFFGQGTRLTVV.

The V and J genes are TRBV27 and TRBJ1-6, with D hard to call. The V end was cut by 6 bases, the J end by 9 bases, with 9 bases between. Germline CDR1 MNHEY, CDR2 SMNVEV (reference sequence). This CDR3 contains 12 residues. CDR3 sequence (DNA): TGTGCCAGCAGAGGGCTCGTTTCACCCCTCCACTTT. Encoded protein: CASRGLVSPLHF.

The rearrangement joins TRBV5-4 to TRBJ2-3, with 12 bases identical to TRBD2. Germline V lookup: CDR1 SGHNT, CDR2 YYREEE (reference sequence). Losses at the gene ends were 5 bases for V and 2 bases for J; bases not matched to a gene: 6. The CDR3 runs 16 residues. CDR3 residues: CASSYGLAGFTDTQYF. The DNA of the CDR3 is TGTGCCAGCAGTTACGGACTAGCGGGATTCACAGATACGCAGTATTTT.

The chain links TRBV5-5 to TRBJ2-2; D remains unclear. This CDR3 spans 11 amino acids. Deletions cut 3 bases from V and 5 bases from J, with 2 bases between. Looked up from germline, CDR1 is SGHKS and CDR2 is YYEKEE (reference sequence). The CDR3 loop is CASSSTGELFF. The CDR3 DNA is TGTGCCAGCAGCTCGACCGGGGAGCTGTTTTTT.